The following is a T cell receptor beta chain sequence with its context. Its antigen is not known. These data belong to a study of cytomegalovirus exposure and HLA in healthy donors. Both 60 Vbeta primers and 13 Jbeta primers went into the PCR. Measured with immunoSEQ multiplex PCR; TCRdb has only the in-frame clones, and not every one. Found here are about 100,000 clones, about 76% of them singletons; the top ten hold less than 4.5%. The V gene lost 3 bases and the J gene lost 4 bases, with 10 bases spanning the gap. This CDR3 is built from 14 residues. CDR1 SGHTA and CDR2 FQGTGA come from the germline V gene. Study-level results: In vitro work confirmed that a few CMV-associated chains recognize CMV antigens. As was reported, the classifier diagnosed cytomegalovirus status with high specificity and sensitivity. Immune exposure information comprised only CMV serostatus. Trimming of TCR beta V- and J-genes showed a link, identified in a later analysis, to a missense DCLRE1C variant.

The specimen was PBMCs. The chain carries TRBV7-3 and TRBJ2-1, with D possibly matching TRBD2 (6 bases). The clonotype comes from a woman in her 70s in good health and CMV-seropositive. Here the CDR3 reads CASSLLAPYNEQFF. The CDR3 DNA sequence: TGTGCCAGCAGCTTGCTAGCGCCTTACAATGAGCAGTTCTTC.